The 6 T cell receptor beta chains listed next were all sequenced from one sample in a study of cytomegalovirus exposure and HLA in healthy donors (dated by TCRdb to the late 2010s). Library creation used the immunoSEQ multiplex PCR assay. A mixture of 60 forward primers for TCR Vbeta segments and 13 reverse primers for TCR Jbeta segments was used in the multiplex PCR. Entries here come from immuneACCESS through TCRdb and include only in-frame sequences with V and J called. Some clones fail to appear in such tables; in the studies checked, an unresolved V gene covers under half of the shortfall, and the cause of the remainder is unknown. Present in this sample are 160,000 or so clones, 70% of which were seen just once. The ten most abundant clones make up approximately 5% of the sample. Material: PBMCs. These receptors all come from a young man in good health and CMV-seropositive.

This sequence joins TRBV15 and TRBJ2-1; 8 bases agree with TRBD1. J was trimmed by 1 base and V by 4 bases; bases with no gene match: 9. The CDR3 is 17 amino acids. Germline lookup yields CDR1 LNHNV and CDR2 YYDKDF (reference sequence). The CDR3 DNA sequence: TGTGCCACCAGCACCATTAGGACAGGGCAATCCTACAATGAGCAGTTCTTC. It encodes CATSTIRTGQSYNEQFF.

In this sample, this clone turned up once. The rearrangement joins TRBV10-2 to TRBJ2-2; 9 nucleotides line up with TRBD2. Germline V gives CDR1 WSHSY, CDR2 SAAADI. V lost 3 bases to trimming and J lost 5 bases; unmatched junction nucleotides: 19. This CDR3 comprises 20 residues. CDR3 protein: CASSDGVGKASGTSTGELFF. CDR3 sequence (DNA): TGCGCCAGCAGTGATGGTGTTGGGAAGGCTAGCGGGACTAGTACCGGGGAGCTGTTTTTT.

J is TRBJ1-3 and V is TRBV18, with a weak D call TRBD1 (5 bases). The CDR3 sequence is 15 residues long. Germline loops: CDR1 KGHSH, CDR2 LQKENI. Trimming removed 6 bases from V and 0 bases from J, with 12 bases in between. Written as DNA, the CDR3 is TGTGCCAGCTCGCGGGACTCCTACTCTGGAAACACCATATATTTT. The encoded protein is CASSRDSYSGNTIYF.

The rearrangement links TRBV19 to TRBJ2-1; 15 bases map to TRBD2. The CDR3 contains 15 residues. Germline V gives CDR1 LNHDA, CDR2 SQIVND (reference sequence). V lost 3 bases, J lost 7 bases, and 1 base stayed unmatched. CDR3 in DNA: TGTGCCAGTAGTATGGGGACTAGCGGGGGGAATGAGCAGTTCTTC. Its protein product is CASSMGTSGGNEQFF.

As to this clone: Different DNA sequences within this sample yield the same CDR3. The chain links TRBV6-1 to TRBJ2-5; TRBD2 matches 12 bases. The CDR3 is made up of 15 amino acids. CDR1 is MNHNS and CDR2 is SASEGT in the germline V gene. J lost 4 bases, V lost 2 bases, and 2 bases had no gene match. The CDR3 region is CASSELAGGPETQYF. The CDR3 nucleotides are TGTGCCAGCAGTGAACTAGCGGGAGGGCCAGAGACCCAGTACTTC.

This chain connects TRBV7-6 to TRBJ2-2, with 10 positions matching TRBD2. CDR3 length equals 15 residues. Per the germline V gene, CDR1 is SGHVS and CDR2 is FNYEAQ. The V and J ends lost 2 bases and 6 bases, in that order; junction bases with no gene match: 3. The CDR3 sequence: CASSLLAGEAGELFF. DNA for the CDR3: TGTGCCAGCAGCTTACTAGCGGGGGAGGCCGGGGAGCTGTTTTTT. Complete variable domain (other parts from reference TRBV7-6 and TRBJ2-2): GAGVSQSPRYKVTKRGQDVALRCDPISGHVSLYWYRQALGQGPEFLTYFNYEAQQDKSGLPNDRFSAERPEGSISTLTIQRTEQRDSAMYRCASSLLAGEAGELFFGEGSRLTVL.